These T cell receptor beta chains were read from a single sample in a study of T-cell memory formation after mild COVID-19. MiXCR, applied by TCRdb to the 5' RACE reads, yields one record per CDR3 protein. The repertoire holds 270,000 or so distinct CDR3 sequences, with about a sixth as singletons. The sample was PBMCs or a T cell subset sorted from them (not recorded which). These receptors were collected from a man younger than 35 who had mild COVID-19 (a few samples of this study predate the infection). Cell type and time point are not known. Both conserved end residues are part of each CDR3. The order of the fields is J gene, CDR3 length, D gene, clone size, V gene, CDR3 protein, CDR3 DNA. The D gene is left open where the match is weak. Clone size is given for some rows only: seen once, a few or many times, or a class if the clone is expanded.

>TRBJ1-6|14|TRBD1|few|TRBV4-1
CASSSMGQHSPLHF
TGCGCCAGCAGCTCCATGGGACAGCATTCACCCCTCCACTTT
>TRBJ1-4|19|NA|NA|TRBV11-2
CASSLWGDSNSDSNEKLFF
TGTGCCAGCAGCTTATGGGGCGATTCCAACTCCGACTCTAATGAAAAACTGTTTTTT
>TRBJ1-2|12|NA|many|TRBV7-9
CASSLQGSGYTF
TGTGCCAGCAGCTTACAGGGCTCTGGCTACACCTTC
>TRBJ2-3|16|TRBD2|NA|TRBV5-1
CASSSGTSGGGDTQYF
TGCGCCAGCAGCTCCGGGACTAGCGGGGGCGGTGATACGCAGTATTTT
>TRBJ1-5|17|NA|few|TRBV28
CASSPQGVRVRNQPQHF
TGTGCCAGCAGCCCACAGGGAGTCAGGGTCAGGAATCAGCCCCAGCATTTT
>TRBJ2-5|14|NA|NA|TRBV6-6
CASSYTAGSETQYF
TGTGCCAGCAGTTACACAGCAGGCTCGGAGACCCAGTACTTC
>TRBJ1-1|12|TRBD1|NA|TRBV6-5
CASSPWTGEAFF
TGTGCCAGCAGTCCCTGGACAGGGGAAGCTTTCTTT
>TRBJ1-1|13|NA|few|TRBV28
CASSPYRDSEAFF
TGTGCCAGCAGCCCTTACAGGGATTCTGAAGCTTTCTTT
>TRBJ2-5|16|NA|few|TRBV6-2/TRBV6-3
CASSHGQYRERETQYF
TGTGCCAGCAGTCACGGGCAATACAGGGAGCGAGAGACCCAGTACTTC
>TRBJ1-1|14|NA|NA|TRBV7-2
CASSSREGLTEAFF
TGTGCCAGCAGCTCCCGAGAGGGCCTCACTGAAGCTTTCTTT
>TRBJ2-7|13|NA|few|TRBV12-3/TRBV12-4
CASGHGPDYEQYF
TGTGCCAGCGGTCACGGGCCGGACTACGAGCAGTACTTC
>TRBJ2-6|14|TRBD1|NA|TRBV6-5
CASATGVGANVLTF
TGTGCCAGCGCCACAGGGGTCGGGGCCAACGTCCTGACTTTC
>TRBJ2-5|13|NA|NA|TRBV9
CASSETSGDCQYF
TGTGCCAGCAGCGAGACTAGTGGCGATTGTCAGTACTTC
>TRBJ2-7|14|NA|few|TRBV9
CASSATAGPYEQYF
TGTGCCAGCAGCGCGACAGCAGGCCCCTACGAGCAGTACTTC
>TRBJ2-1|16|TRBD2|few|TRBV4-2
CASSQALAGGYNEQFF
TGTGCCAGCAGCCAAGCACTAGCGGGGGGTTACAATGAGCAGTTCTTC
>TRBJ2-5|14|NA|few|TRBV6-6
CASSVTAPGETQYF
TGTGCCAGCAGTGTGACAGCCCCAGGCGAGACCCAGTACTTC
>TRBJ2-7|15|NA|few|TRBV15
CATSRGRDTQYEQYF
TGTGCCACCAGCAGGGGTAGGGACACCCAATACGAGCAGTACTTC
>TRBJ1-6|16|TRBD1|NA|TRBV4-2
CASSQAEGTGSSPLHF
TGTGCCAGCAGCCAAGCGGAAGGGACAGGGAGTTCACCCCTCCACTTT
>TRBJ2-2|13|NA|few|TRBV7-3
CASSRQRPGELFF
TGTGCCAGCAGCCGACAGAGGCCCGGGGAGCTGTTTTTT
>TRBJ1-2|13|NA|NA|TRBV25-1
CASSPPGEWGYTF
TGTGCCAGCAGTCCACCGGGGGAATGGGGCTACACCTTC
>TRBJ2-1|15|NA|few|TRBV5-6
CASRIMTANYNEQFF
TGTGCCAGCAGAATTATGACTGCAAACTACAATGAGCAGTTCTTC
>TRBJ2-3|17|TRBD2|few|TRBV4-2
CASSQDVAGGRTDTQYF
TGTGCCAGCAGCCAAGATGTAGCGGGGGGCCGCACAGATACGCAGTATTTT
>TRBJ2-1|15|TRBD2|NA|TRBV7-9
CASRFSGGAYNEQFF
TGTGCCAGCAGATTTAGCGGGGGGGCCTACAATGAGCAGTTCTTC
>TRBJ1-5|14|TRBD1|few|TRBV20-1
CSATPVDRGLPQHF
TGCAGTGCTACCCCGGTGGACAGGGGTTTGCCCCAGCATTTT
>TRBJ1-5|13|NA|NA|TRBV30
CAGSPGSNQPQHF
TGTGCCGGCTCCCCGGGCAGCAATCAGCCCCAGCATTTT
>TRBJ2-1|18|NA|few|TRBV27
CASTREGVGPPSYNEQFF
TGTGCCAGCACCAGAGAGGGGGTGGGACCGCCCTCCTACAATGAGCAGTTCTTC
>TRBJ1-1|13|NA|few|TRBV5-1
CASSLMGGVEAFF
TGCGCCAGCAGCTTGATGGGGGGCGTTGAAGCTTTCTTT
>TRBJ2-1|13|TRBD2|few|TRBV29-1
CSVSGGPYNEQFF
TGCAGCGTATCGGGGGGGCCATACAATGAGCAGTTCTTC
>TRBJ1-2|14|NA|NA|TRBV6-5
CASSYAGSFYGYTF
TGTGCCAGCAGTTACGCAGGGTCATTCTATGGCTACACCTTC
>TRBJ1-6|15|NA|once|TRBV2
CASRRERGDNSPLHF
TGTGCCAGTCGGAGGGAGCGGGGGGATAATTCACCCCTCCACTTT
>TRBJ1-1|16|NA|NA|TRBV5-1
CASSLNGGFQGTEAFF
TGCGCCAGCAGCTTGAACGGGGGTTTCCAGGGCACTGAAGCTTTCTTT
>TRBJ2-5|14|TRBD2|many|TRBV5-1
CASSGTSGQETQYF
TGCGCCAGCAGCGGGACTAGCGGCCAAGAGACCCAGTACTTC
>TRBJ1-1|13|NA|many|TRBV6-2/TRBV6-3
CASSYWDFTEAFF
TGTGCCAGCAGTTACTGGGATTTCACTGAAGCTTTCTTT
>TRBJ1-6|15|NA|many|TRBV28
CASSPMGALNSPLHF
TGTGCCAGCAGCCCGATGGGGGCGCTTAATTCACCCCTCCACTTT
>TRBJ2-3|13|NA|many|TRBV7-6
CASSLRVPDTQYF
TGTGCCAGCAGCTTAAGGGTCCCAGATACGCAGTATTTT
>TRBJ2-3|16|TRBD2|NA|TRBV11-1
CASSWTSGAPTDTQYF
TGTGCCAGCAGCTGGACTAGCGGGGCGCCCACAGATACGCAGTATTTT
>TRBJ1-5|14|NA|NA|TRBV2
CASQQGGGNQPQHF
TGTGCCAGCCAGCAGGGCGGCGGCAATCAGCCCCAGCATTTT
>TRBJ1-1|17|TRBD1|few|TRBV9
CASSPGAGGFDDTEAFF
TGTGCCAGCAGCCCCGGGGCAGGGGGATTTGACGACACTGAAGCTTTCTTT
>TRBJ1-6|14|TRBD1|NA|TRBV11-1
CASGQTGRDSPLHF
TGTGCCAGCGGCCAGACAGGGCGGGATTCACCCCTCCACTTT
>TRBJ2-2|13|NA|many|TRBV24-1
CATEGENTGELFF
TGTGCCACCGAAGGGGAGAACACCGGGGAGCTGTTTTTT
>TRBJ2-2|16|NA|few|TRBV3-2
CASSIRLDLCAGELFF
TGTGCCAGCAGCATCCGACTAGATTTGTGCGCCGGGGAGCTGTTTTTT
>TRBJ2-1|14|NA|few|TRBV4-3
CASSQEGPFNEQFF
TGCGCCAGCAGCCAAGAGGGACCTTTCAATGAGCAGTTCTTC
>TRBJ2-5|13|NA|few|TRBV3-1
CASSQGGAETQYF
TGTGCCAGCAGCCAAGGCGGGGCAGAGACCCAGTACTTC